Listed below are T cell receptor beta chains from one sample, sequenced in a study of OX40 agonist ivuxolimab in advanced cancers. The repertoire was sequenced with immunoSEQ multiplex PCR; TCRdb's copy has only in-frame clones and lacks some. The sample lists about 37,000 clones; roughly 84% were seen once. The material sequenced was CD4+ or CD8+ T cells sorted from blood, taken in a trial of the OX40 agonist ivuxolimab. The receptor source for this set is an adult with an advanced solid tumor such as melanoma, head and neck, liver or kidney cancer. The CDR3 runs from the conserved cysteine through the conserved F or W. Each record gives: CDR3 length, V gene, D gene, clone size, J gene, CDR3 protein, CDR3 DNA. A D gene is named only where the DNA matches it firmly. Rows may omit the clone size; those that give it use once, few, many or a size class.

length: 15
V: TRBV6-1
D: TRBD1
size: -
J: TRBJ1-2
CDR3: CASSETTGGFYGYTF
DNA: TGTGCCAGCAGTGAGACGACAGGGGGATTCTATGGCTACACCTTC

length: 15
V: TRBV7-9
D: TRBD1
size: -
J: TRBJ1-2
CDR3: CASSLVTGANYGYTF
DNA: TGTGCCAGCAGCTTAGTTACAGGGGCCAACTATGGCTACACCTTC

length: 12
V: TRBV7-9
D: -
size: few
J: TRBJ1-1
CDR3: CASSPLGTEAFF
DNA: TGTGCCAGCAGCCCCTTGGGCACTGAAGCTTTCTTT

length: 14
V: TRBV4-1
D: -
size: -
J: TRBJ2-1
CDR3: CASSQDFPFNEQFF
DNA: TGCGCCAGCAGCCAAGATTTTCCTTTCAATGAGCAGTTCTTC

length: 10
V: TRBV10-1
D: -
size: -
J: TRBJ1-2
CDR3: CAKGGPGSTF
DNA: TGCGCCAAGGGAGGGCCGGGTTCCACCTTC

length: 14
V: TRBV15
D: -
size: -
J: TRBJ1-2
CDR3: CATSRPEDTYGYTF
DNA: TGTGCCACCAGCAGACCAGAGGACACATATGGCTACACCTTC

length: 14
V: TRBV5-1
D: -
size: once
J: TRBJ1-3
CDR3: CASTQPGAGNTIYF
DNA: TGCGCCAGCACTCAGCCTGGAGCTGGAAACACCATATATTTT

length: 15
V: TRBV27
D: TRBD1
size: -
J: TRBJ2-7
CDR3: CASSHSGTAFYEQYF
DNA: TGTGCCAGCAGTCACTCCGGGACAGCCTTCTACGAGCAGTACTTC

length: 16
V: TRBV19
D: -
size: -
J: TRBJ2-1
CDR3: CASSIEEGSGGNEQFF
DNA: TGTGCCAGTAGTATAGAGGAGGGGTCGGGCGGCAATGAGCAGTTCTTC

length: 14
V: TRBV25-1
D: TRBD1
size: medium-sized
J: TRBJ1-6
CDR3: CASSGQGDNSPLHF
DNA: TGTGCCAGCAGTGGACAGGGGGATAATTCACCCCTCCACTTT

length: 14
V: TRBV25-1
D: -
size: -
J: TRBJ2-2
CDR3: CASRGAEYTGELFF
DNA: TGTGCCAGCAGAGGGGCGGAATACACCGGGGAGCTGTTTTTT

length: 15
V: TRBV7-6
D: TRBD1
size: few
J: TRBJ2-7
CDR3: CASSLGDRGRKEQYF
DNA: TGTGCCAGCAGCTTAGGGGACAGGGGGCGTAAAGAGCAGTACTTC

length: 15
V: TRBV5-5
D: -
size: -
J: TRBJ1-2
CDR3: CASSRDTRAQYGYTF
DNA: TGTGCCAGCAGCCGGGACACTCGGGCTCAATATGGCTACACCTTC

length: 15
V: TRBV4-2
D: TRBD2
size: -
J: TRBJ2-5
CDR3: CASSQERGGQETQYF
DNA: TGTGCCAGCAGCCAAGAGCGGGGGGGCCAAGAGACCCAGTACTTC

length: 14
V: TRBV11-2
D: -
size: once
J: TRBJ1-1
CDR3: CASTQPGRGTEAFF
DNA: TGTGCCAGCACCCAACCCGGGAGGGGGACTGAAGCTTTCTTT

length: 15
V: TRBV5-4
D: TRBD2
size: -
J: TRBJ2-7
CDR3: CASSRVAGATDEQYF
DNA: TGTGCCAGCAGCCGAGTAGCGGGGGCCACTGACGAGCAGTACTTC

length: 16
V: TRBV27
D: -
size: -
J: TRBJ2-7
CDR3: CASSLSSGQVSYEQYF
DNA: TGTGCCAGCAGTTTATCCTCGGGGCAGGTCTCCTACGAGCAGTACTTC

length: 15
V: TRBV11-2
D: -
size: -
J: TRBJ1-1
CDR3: CASSLDLARGTEAFF
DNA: TGTGCCAGCAGCTTAGATCTAGCCCGGGGCACTGAAGCTTTCTTT

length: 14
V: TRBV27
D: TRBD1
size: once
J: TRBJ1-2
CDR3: CASSLPGGSGGYTF
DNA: TGTGCCAGCAGTCTGCCAGGGGGCTCTGGTGGCTACACCTTC

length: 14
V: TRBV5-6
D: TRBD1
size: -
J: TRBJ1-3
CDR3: CASSFPGQGNTIYF
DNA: TGTGCCAGCAGCTTTCCGGGACAGGGCAACACCATATATTTT

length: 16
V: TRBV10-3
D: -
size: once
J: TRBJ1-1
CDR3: CAISEREQVPGTEAFF
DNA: TGTGCCATCAGTGAGAGGGAGCAGGTTCCGGGTACTGAAGCTTTCTTT

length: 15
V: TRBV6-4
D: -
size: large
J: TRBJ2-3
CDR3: CASSVEGGRTDTQYF
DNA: TGTGCCAGCAGTGTGGAGGGGGGGCGCACAGATACGCAGTATTTT

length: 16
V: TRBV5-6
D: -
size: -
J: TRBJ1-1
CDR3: CASSLDGFPLNTEAFF
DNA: TGTGCCAGCAGCTTGGACGGGTTTCCCTTGAACACTGAAGCTTTCTTT

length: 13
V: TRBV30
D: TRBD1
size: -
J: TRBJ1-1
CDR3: CAWSQGGGTEAFF
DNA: TGTGCCTGGAGTCAGGGGGGTGGCACTGAAGCTTTCTTT

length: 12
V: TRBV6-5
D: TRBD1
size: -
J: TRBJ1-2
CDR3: CASSSGQVGYTF
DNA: TGTGCCAGCAGTTCCGGACAGGTTGGCTACACCTTC

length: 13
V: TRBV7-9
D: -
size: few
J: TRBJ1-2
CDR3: CASSLGENYGYTF
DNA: TGTGCCAGCAGCCTCGGTGAGAACTATGGCTACACCTTC

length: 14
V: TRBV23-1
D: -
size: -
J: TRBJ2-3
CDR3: CASKAETSTDTQYF
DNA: TGCGCCAGCAAGGCGGAGACTAGCACAGATACGCAGTATTTT

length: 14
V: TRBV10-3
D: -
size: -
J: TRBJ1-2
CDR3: CAISESGTEYGYTF
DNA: TGTGCCATCAGTGAGTCCGGGACCGAATATGGCTACACCTTC

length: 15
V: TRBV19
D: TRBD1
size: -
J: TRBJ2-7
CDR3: CASSHPGQGNYEQYF
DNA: TGTGCCAGTAGTCATCCCGGACAGGGTAACTACGAGCAGTACTTC

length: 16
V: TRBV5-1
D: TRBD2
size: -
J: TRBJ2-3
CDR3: CASSPGLAGDTDTQYF
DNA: TGCGCCAGCAGCCCGGGACTAGCGGGGGACACAGATACGCAGTATTTT

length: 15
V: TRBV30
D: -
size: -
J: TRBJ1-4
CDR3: CAWDTTGGTNEKLFF
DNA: TGTGCCTGGGACACGACGGGGGGTACTAATGAAAAACTGTTTTTT